This TCR beta chain is drawn from a study of blood T cells in healthy people across ages. Study results and limitations: Roughly linearly, TCR beta diversity per million T cells fell as age increased. The lack of PBMC sorting stopped any conclusive naive versus antigen-experienced comparison. When set beside aged donors, long-lived donors presented more naive CD4+ cells and higher diversity.

Looked up from germline, CDR1 is SEHNR and CDR2 is FQNEAQ (reference sequence). V shed 1 base, J shed 7 bases, and the junction held 12 bases outside the gene matches. The CDR3 totals 16 residues. In regard to this clonotype: The antigen is unknown.

Primed by a sample-barcoded 5' primer and a J-beta primer mix, a second PCR proceeded for 7 to 11 cycles. From each sample, at least 2.5 million paired-end reads containing CDR3 were obtained. TCRdb reprocessed the 5' RACE reads with MiXCR, giving one entry per CDR3 protein. The sample contains 1.5 million to 2 million distinct CDR3 sequences, around 35% of which appear only once. The gene calls are TRBV7-9 and TRBJ1-2, with 7 bases lining up with TRBD1. The sequence came from a woman aged 30 to 39 in good health. The source material was blood. In nucleotides, the CDR3 is TGTGCCAGCAGCTTAGAGATGGCAGGGGGATTCGTTGGCTACACCTTC. Protein: CASSLEMAGGFVGYTF.